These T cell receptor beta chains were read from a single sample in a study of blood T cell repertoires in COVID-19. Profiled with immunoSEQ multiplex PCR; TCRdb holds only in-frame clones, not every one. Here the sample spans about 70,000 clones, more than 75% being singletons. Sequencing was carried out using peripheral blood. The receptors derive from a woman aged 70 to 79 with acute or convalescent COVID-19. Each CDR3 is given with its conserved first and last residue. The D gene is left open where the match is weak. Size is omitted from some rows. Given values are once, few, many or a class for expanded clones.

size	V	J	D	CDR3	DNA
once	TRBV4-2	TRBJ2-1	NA	CASSQDPSVSSYNEQFF	TGTGCCAGCAGCCAAGATCCTAGCGTAAGCTCCTACAATGAGCAGTTCTTC
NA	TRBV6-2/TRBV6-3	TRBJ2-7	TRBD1	CASSFEAGGFVEQYF	TGTGCCAGCAGTTTCGAGGCAGGGGGCTTCGTCGAGCAGTACTTC
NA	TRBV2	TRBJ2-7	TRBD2	CASYSAGGFSYEQYF	TGTGCCAGCTATTCAGCGGGAGGCTTCTCCTACGAGCAGTACTTC
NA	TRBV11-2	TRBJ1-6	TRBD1	CASSLEGQGAVSPLHF	TGTGCCAGCAGCTTAGAGGGTCAGGGGGCAGTTTCACCCCTCCACTTT
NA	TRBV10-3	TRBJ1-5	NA	CAISESGGLSNQPQHF	TGTGCCATCAGTGAGTCGGGAGGGCTTTCCAATCAGCCCCAGCATTTT
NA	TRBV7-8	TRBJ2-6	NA	CASSPVPQGSGANVLTF	TGTGCCAGCAGCCCCGTCCCACAGGGATCTGGGGCCAACGTCCTGACTTTC
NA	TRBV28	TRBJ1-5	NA	CASRLPRGLQPQHF	TGTGCCAGCCGGCTCCCCCGGGGACTTCAGCCCCAGCATTTT
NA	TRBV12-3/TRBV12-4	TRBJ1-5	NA	CASSLVQGPQHF	TGTGCCAGCAGTTTGGTGCAGGGGCCCCAGCATTTT
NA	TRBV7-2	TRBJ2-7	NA	CASSATWEQYF	TGTGCCAGCAGCGCTACTTGGGAGCAGTACTTC
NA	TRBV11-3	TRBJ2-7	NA	CASSPGVEYEQYF	TGTGCCAGCAGCCCCGGGGTAGAATACGAGCAGTACTTC
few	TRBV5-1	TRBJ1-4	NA	CASSLGRNNEKLFF	TGCGCCAGCAGCTTGGGCAGGAATAATGAAAAACTGTTTTTT
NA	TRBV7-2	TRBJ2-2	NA	CASSLAGGSNTGELFF	TGTGCCAGCAGCTTAGCAGGGGGTTCGAACACCGGGGAGCTGTTTTTT
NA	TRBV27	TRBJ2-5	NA	CASSLLAGETQYF	TGTGCCAGCAGTCTATTGGCAGGAGAGACCCAGTACTTC
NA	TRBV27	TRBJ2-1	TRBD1	CASRVGQAINEQFF	TGTGCCAGCAGGGTGGGACAGGCCATTAATGAGCAGTTCTTC
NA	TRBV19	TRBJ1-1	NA	CASIPGSRRIGEAFF	TGTGCCAGTATCCCTGGCAGTAGGAGGATTGGCGAAGCTTTCTTT
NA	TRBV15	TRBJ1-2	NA	CATSRDLVEGNYGYTF	TGTGCCACCAGCAGAGATTTGGTAGAGGGCAACTATGGCTACACCTTC
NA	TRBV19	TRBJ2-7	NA	CASSRGGDYEQYF	TGTGCCAGTAGTAGAGGGGGTGATTACGAGCAGTACTTC
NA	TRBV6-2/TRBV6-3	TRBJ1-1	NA	CASSYTLHRERTEAFF	TGTGCCAGCAGTTACACCCTCCACAGGGAGAGGACTGAAGCTTTCTTT
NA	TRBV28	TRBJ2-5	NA	CASSSPGQETQYF	TGTGCCAGCAGTTCCCCCGGTCAAGAGACCCAGTACTTC
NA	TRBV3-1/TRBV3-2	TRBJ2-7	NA	CASSYGSDRGLNYF	TGTGCCAGCAGCTACGGATCAGACCGGGGACTTAACTACTTC
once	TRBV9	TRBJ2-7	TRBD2	CASSAGLAGIYEQYF	TGTGCCAGCAGCGCCGGACTAGCGGGTATATACGAGCAGTACTTC
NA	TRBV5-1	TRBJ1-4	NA	CASSPGNEKLFF	TGCGCCAGCAGCCCCGGGAATGAAAAACTGTTTTTT
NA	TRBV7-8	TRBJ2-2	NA	CASSLGAPSNTGELFF	TGTGCCAGCAGCTTAGGGGCTCCCTCGAACACCGGGGAGCTGTTTTTT